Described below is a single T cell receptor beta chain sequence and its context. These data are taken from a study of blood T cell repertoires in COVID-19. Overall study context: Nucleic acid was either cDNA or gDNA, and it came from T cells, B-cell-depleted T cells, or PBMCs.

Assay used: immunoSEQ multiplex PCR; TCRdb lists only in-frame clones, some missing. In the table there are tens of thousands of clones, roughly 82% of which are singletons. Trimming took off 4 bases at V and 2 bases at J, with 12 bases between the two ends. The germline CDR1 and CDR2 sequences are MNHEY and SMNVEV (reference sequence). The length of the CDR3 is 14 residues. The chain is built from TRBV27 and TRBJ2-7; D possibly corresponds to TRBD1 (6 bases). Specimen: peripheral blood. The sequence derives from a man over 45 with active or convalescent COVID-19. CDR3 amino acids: CASSWDTGTYEQYF. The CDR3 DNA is TGTGCCAGCAGTTGGGACACCGGAACCTACGAGCAGTACTTC.